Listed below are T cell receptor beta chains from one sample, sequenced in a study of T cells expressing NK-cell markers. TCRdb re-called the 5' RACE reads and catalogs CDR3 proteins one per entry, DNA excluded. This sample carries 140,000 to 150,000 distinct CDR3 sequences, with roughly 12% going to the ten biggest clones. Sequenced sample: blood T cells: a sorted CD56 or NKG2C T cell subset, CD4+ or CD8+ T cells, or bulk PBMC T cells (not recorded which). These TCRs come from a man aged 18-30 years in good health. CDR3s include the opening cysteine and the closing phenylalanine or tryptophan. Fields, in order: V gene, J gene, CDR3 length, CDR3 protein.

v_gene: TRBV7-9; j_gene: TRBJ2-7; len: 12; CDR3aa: CASTSVAYEQYF
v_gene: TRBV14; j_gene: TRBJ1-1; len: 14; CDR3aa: CASSQVGGPPEAFF
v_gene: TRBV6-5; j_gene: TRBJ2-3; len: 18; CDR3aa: CASSYMRGDGSFTDTQYF
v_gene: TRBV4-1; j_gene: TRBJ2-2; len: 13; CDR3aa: CASSQGMAGELFF
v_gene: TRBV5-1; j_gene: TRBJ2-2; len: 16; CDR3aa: CASSLPWDRGPGELFF
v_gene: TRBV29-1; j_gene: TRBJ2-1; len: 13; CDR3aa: CSLGRGAGNEQFF
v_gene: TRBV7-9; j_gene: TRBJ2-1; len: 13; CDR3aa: CASTDKGLNEQFF
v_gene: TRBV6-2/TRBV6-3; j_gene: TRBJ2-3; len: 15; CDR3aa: CASRQDISSTDTQYF
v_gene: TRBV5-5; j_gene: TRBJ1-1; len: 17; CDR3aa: CASSLGQAGSMNTEAFF
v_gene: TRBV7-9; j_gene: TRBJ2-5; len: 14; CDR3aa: CASSVQGREETQYF
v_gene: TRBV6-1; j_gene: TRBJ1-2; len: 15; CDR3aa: CASSTTGTGSLGYTF
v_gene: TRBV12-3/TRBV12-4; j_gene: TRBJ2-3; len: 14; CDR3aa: CASSLARVGATQYF
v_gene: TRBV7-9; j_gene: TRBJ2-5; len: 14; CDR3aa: CASSLAGGLETQYF
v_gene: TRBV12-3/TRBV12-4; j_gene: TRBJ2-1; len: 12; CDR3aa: CASLRSGNEQFF
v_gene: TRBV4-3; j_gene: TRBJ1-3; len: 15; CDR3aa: CASSQDGGTGNTIYF
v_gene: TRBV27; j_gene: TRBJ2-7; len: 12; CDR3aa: CASRRGRYEQYF
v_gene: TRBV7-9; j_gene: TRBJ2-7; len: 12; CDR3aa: CASSPGGTDEYF
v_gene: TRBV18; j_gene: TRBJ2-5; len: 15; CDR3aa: CASSPPQQLQETQYF
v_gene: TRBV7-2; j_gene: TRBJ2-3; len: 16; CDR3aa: CASSLAEVAGTDTQYF
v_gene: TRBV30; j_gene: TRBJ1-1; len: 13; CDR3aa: CASEREGSTEAFF
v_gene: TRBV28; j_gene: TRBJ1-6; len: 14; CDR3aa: CASSLLDRGTPLHF
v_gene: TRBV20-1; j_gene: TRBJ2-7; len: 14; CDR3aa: CSARGGQESYEQYF
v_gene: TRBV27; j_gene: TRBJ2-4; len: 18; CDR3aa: CASSSGLAGGGAKNIQYF
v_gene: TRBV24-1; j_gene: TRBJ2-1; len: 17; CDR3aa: CATSEHRTSRLVNEQFF
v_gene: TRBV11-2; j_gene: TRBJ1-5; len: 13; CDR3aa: CASSLSHGQPQHF
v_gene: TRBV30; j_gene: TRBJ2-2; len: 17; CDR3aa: CAWGARDSVANTGELFF
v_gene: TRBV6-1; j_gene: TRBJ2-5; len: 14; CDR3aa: CASSSRGPLETQYF
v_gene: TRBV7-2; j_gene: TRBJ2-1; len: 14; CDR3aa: CASSLVLASNEQFF
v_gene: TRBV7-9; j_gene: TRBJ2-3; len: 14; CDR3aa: CASSSPGLEDTQYF
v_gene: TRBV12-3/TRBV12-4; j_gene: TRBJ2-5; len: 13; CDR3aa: CASSPGSGETQYF
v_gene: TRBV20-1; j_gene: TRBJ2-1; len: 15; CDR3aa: CSARELTTPIDEQFF
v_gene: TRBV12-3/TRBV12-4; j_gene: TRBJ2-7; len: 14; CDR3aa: CASGERTASYEQYF
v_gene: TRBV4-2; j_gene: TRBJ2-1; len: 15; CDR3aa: CASSQLAGRLNEQFF
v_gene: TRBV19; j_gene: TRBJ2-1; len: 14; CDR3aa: CASSIGVARNEQFF
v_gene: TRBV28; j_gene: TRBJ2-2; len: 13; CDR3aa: CASRGAGTGELFF
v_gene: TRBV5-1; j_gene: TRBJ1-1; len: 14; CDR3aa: CASSLAGAGTEAFF
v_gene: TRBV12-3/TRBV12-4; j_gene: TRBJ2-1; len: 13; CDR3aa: CASSLTEYNEQFF
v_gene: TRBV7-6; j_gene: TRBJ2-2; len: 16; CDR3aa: CASSPWAGGTVGELFF
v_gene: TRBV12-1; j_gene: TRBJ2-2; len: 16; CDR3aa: CASSQPSGEYRGELFF
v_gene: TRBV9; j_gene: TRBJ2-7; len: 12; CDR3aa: CASSAREHEQYF
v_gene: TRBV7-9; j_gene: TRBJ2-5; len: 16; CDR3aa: CASSSAGFTAQETQYF
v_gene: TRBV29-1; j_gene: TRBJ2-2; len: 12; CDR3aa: CSVEDVAGELFF
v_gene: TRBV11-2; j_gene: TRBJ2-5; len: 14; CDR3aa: CASSLGQIQETQYF
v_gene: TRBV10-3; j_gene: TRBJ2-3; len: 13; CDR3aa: CAISESLTDTQYF
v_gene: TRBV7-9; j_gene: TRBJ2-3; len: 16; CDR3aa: CASSTRSGVGADTQYF
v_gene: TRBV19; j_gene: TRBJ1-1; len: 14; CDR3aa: CASSIMAVNTEAFF
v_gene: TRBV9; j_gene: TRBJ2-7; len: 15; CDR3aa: CASSAGGGSSYEQYF
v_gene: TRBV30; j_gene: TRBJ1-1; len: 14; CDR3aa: CAWSHRGPHTEAFF
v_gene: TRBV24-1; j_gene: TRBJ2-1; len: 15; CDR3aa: CATSTGVRSYNEQFF
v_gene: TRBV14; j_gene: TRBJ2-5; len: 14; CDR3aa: CASSPTRRMETQYF
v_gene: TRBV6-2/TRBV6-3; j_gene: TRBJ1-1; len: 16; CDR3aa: CASRDRPQEPNTEAFF
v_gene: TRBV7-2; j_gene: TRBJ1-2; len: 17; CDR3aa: CASSLELTGIANYGYTF
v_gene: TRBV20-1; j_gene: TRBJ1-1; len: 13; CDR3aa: CSASQGARTEAFF
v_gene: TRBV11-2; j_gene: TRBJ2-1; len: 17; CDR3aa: CASSLEGLAGVLNEQFF
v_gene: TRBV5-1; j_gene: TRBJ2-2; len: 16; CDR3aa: CASSPPWTANTGELFF
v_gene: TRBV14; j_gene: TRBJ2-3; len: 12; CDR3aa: CASSQEPHTQYF